This passage covers 21 T cell receptor beta chains from one sample sequenced in a study of blood T cell repertoires in COVID-19. Profiling relied on immunoSEQ multiplex PCR, and the TCRdb table lists in-frame clones only, not all of them. The table lists approximately 89,000 clones, about 80% of them singletons. Specimen: peripheral blood. Receptors were obtained from a man between 70 and 80 years old with acute or convalescent COVID-19.

V gene TRBV27 combines with J gene TRBJ1-1; D is possibly TRBD1 (5 bases). V lost 4 bases, J lost 2 bases, and 8 bases lay in between. The CDR3 sequence is 13 residues long. CDR1 and CDR2 from the germline V gene are MNHEY and SMNVEV (reference sequence). Written as DNA, the CDR3 is TGTGCCAGCAGTTGGACACCTAACACTGAAGCTTTCTTT. Amino acid sequence: CASSWTPNTEAFF.

This chain links TRBV7-2 with TRBJ2-3; no clear D gene. The germline V and J ends were trimmed by 5 bases and 4 bases, with 10 bases remaining between them. The CDR3 sequence is 13 residues long. Germline CDR1 is SGHTA and CDR2 is FQGNSA. CDR3 region: CASSTRGADTQYF. The DNA of the CDR3 is TGTGCCAGCAGCACACGCGGTGCAGATACGCAGTATTTT.

In regard to this clone: The junction and the germline gene differ at one end; a read error may be behind it. The rearrangement links TRBV4-3 to TRBJ2-7; TRBD1 aligns across 8 bases. The CDR3 sequence is 15 residues long. Germline V gene lookup returns CDR1 LGHNA and CDR2 YSLEER. Here the CDR3 reads CAGSHGTGGTYEQYF. As DNA, the CDR3 is TGCGCCGGCAGCCACGGGACAGGCGGCACCTACGAGCAGTACTTC.

The V gene is TRBV7-8, the J gene TRBJ2-7; 9 bases match TRBD1. There are 15 residues in the CDR3. V dropped 0 bases and J dropped 5; count of bases not matched to a gene: 5. Germline assignment: CDR1 SGHVS and CDR2 FQNEAQ. The CDR3 sequence: CASSLAGTGSHEQYF. The CDR3 bases are TGTGCCAGCAGCTTAGCGGGGACAGGGTCCCACGAGCAGTACTTC.

V and J are TRBV5-6 and TRBJ2-1; the D is unclear. The CDR3 covers 14 residues. Germline CDR1 SGHDT, CDR2 YYEEEE. Trimming removed 0 bases from V and 4 bases from J, with 8 bases in between. This chain's CDR3 is CASSLGDGYNEQFF. CDR3 DNA: TGTGCCAGCAGCTTGGGAGACGGGTACAATGAGCAGTTCTTC.

Only a few counts were recorded for this clone. The V gene is TRBV19, the J gene TRBJ1-1, with 8 positions matching TRBD1. This CDR3 region has 13 residues. The J segment lost 5 bases and the V segment lost 10 bases, leaving 9 bases of the junction unmatched. Germline V gene sequence: CDR1 LNHDA, CDR2 SQIVND (reference sequence). The CDR3 is CATSRQGRTEAFF. Written as DNA, the CDR3 is TGTGCCACTTCTCGACAGGGGAGGACTGAAGCTTTCTTT. The variable domain in full, with the rest retrieved from reference TRBV19 and TRBJ1-1, is DGGITQSPKYLFRKEGQNVTLSCEQNLNHDAMYWYRQDPGQGLRLIYYSQIVNDFQKGDIAEGYSVSREKKESFPLTVTSAQKNPTAFYLCATSRQGRTEAFFGQGTRLTVV.

This chain uses TRBV4-1 with TRBJ2-1; D is ambiguous. The V end lost 4 bases, the J end lost 9 bases, and 10 bases lay between the germline ends. This CDR3 has 12 residues. From germline, CDR1 is MGHRA and CDR2 YSYEKL. The CDR3 region is CASSPPYSEQFF. As DNA, the CDR3 is TGCGCCAGCAGCCCCCCTTACTCTGAGCAGTTCTTC.

This chain uses TRBV11-2 with TRBJ2-7; a weak D match, TRBD2 (6 bases). Germline V gene lookup returns CDR1 SGHAT and CDR2 FQNNGV. The CDR3 runs to 15 residues. The germline V and J ends were trimmed by 5 bases and 3 bases, with 17 bases remaining between them. This chain's CDR3 is CASSTGPSAIYEQYF. In DNA form, the CDR3 reads TGTGCCAGCAGCACCGGCCCTAGCGCGATCTACGAGCAGTACTTC.

The rearrangement joins TRBV5-6 to TRBJ1-5; D is unresolved. With 1 base removed from V and 0 bases from J, the gap between germline ends came to 14 bases. Germline V gives CDR1 SGHDT, CDR2 YYEEEE. CDR3 size: 17 residues. CDR3 in DNA: TGTGCCAGCAGCTTGCTAGAGAGGTTTTTTAGCAATCAGCCCCAGCATTTT. This encodes CASSLLERFFSNQPQHF.

The rearrangement joins TRBV6-5 to TRBJ2-7, with 10 positions matching TRBD1. The CDR3 is made up of 15 amino acids. V was pared by 2 bases and J by 1 base, with 2 bases of the junction left unmatched. Germline CDR1 and CDR2: MNHEY and SVGAGI. The chain's CDR3 is CASSYDRGRSYEQYF. DNA of the CDR3: TGTGCCAGCAGTTACGACAGGGGGCGGTCCTACGAGCAGTACTTC.

In this sample, this clone is large. The rearrangement links TRBV27 to TRBJ2-5; 10 bases are a match to TRBD2. Germline V gene lookup returns CDR1 MNHEY and CDR2 SMNVEV (reference sequence). The CDR3 runs to 16 residues. V trimming: 0 bases; J trimming: 3 bases; junction bases outside the gene matches: 4. In nucleotides, the CDR3 is TGTGCCAGCAGTTTATCGAGCGGGAGGGCCAAAGAGACCCAGTACTTC. It codes for CASSLSSGRAKETQYF.

This clone was seen a handful of times. The chain couples TRBV11-2 to TRBJ2-1; D possibly corresponds to TRBD2 (5 bases). CDR3 length equals 15 residues. The V gene's germline CDR1 is SGHAT and CDR2 FQNNGV. Trimming stripped 5 bases from V and 5 bases from J, with 16 bases between. The CDR3 spells CASSPRTGSDNEQFF. The CDR3 coding sequence is TGTGCCAGCAGCCCTAGGACTGGATCCGACAATGAGCAGTTCTTC. The entire variable domain, with the rest obtained from reference TRBV11-2 and TRBJ2-1, is as follows: EAGVAQSPRYKIIEKRQSVAFWCNPISGHATLYWYQQILGQGPKLLIQFQNNGVVDDSQLPKDRFSAERLKGVDSTLKIQPAKLEDSAVYLCASSPRTGSDNEQFFGPGTRLTVL.

This rearrangement joins TRBV13 to TRBJ1-1, with D perhaps matching TRBD1 (5 bases). CDR3 size: 14 residues. Germline CDR1 reads PRHDT; CDR2 reads FYEKMQ (reference sequence). The V and J ends lost 0 bases and 3 bases respectively, with 8 bases between them. The CDR3 spells CASSLGGGDTEAFF. CDR3 DNA sequence: TGTGCCAGCAGCTTAGGCGGGGGGGACACTGAAGCTTTCTTT.

The V and J genes are TRBV5-4 and TRBJ2-7, with a weak D call TRBD1 (8 bases). The germline V gene has CDR1 SGHNT and CDR2 YYREEE (reference sequence). CDR3 size: 15 residues. V was shortened by 4 bases and J by 4 bases, with 18 bases between the two germline ends. CDR3 sequence (DNA): TGTGCCAGCAGCCCGGGGGGCAGGGGGCAGTACGAGCAGTACTTC. It specifies CASSPGGRGQYEQYF.

The chain is built from TRBV15 and TRBJ1-5; TRBD1 might be the D (5 bases). The CDR3 consists of 15 residues. Trimming took off 0 bases at V and 3 bases at J, with 9 bases between the two ends. Per the germline V gene, CDR1 is LNHNV and CDR2 is YYDKDF (reference sequence). The CDR3 reads CATSRDKGFNQPQHF. CDR3 DNA: TGTGCCACCAGCAGAGATAAGGGGTTCAATCAGCCCCAGCATTTT.

The V gene is TRBV10-3, the J gene TRBJ1-5, with D unresolved. CDR3 size: 14 residues. Germline CDR1 reads ENHRY; CDR2 reads SYGVKD. Trimming removed 3 bases at V and 4 bases at J, with 10 bases between. The DNA for the CDR3 is TGTGCCATCAGTGAAAACAGAGGGAATCAGCCCCAGCATTTT. Translation: CAISENRGNQPQHF.

This chain links TRBV15 with TRBJ1-2; D uncertain. Germline V gene sequence: CDR1 LNHNV, CDR2 YYDKDF (reference sequence). The CDR3 runs 15 residues. Trimming stripped 0 bases from V and 0 bases from J, with 8 bases between. As DNA, the CDR3 is TGTGCCACCAGCAGAGACGGGTCCACTAACTATGGCTACACCTTC. This encodes CATSRDGSTNYGYTF.

The chain links TRBV9 to TRBJ2-7; 11 bases fit TRBD2. The CDR3 has 15 residues. V gave up 3 bases and J gave up 6 bases; unmatched junction bases: 8. The germline V gene has CDR1 SGDLS and CDR2 YYNGEE. CDR3 in amino acids: CASSGGTSGSVEQYF. Written as DNA, the CDR3 is TGTGCCAGCAGCGGAGGAACTAGCGGGAGTGTCGAGCAGTACTTC.

The chain carries TRBV7-2 and TRBJ1-6; possibly TRBD1 for D (6 bases). This CDR3 comprises 16 residues. Trimming removed 5 bases at V and 0 bases at J, with 11 bases between. Germline V gene sequence: CDR1 SGHTA, CDR2 FQGNSA. The DNA of the CDR3 is TGTGCCAGCAGCATGCAGGGGAGCTCCTATAATTCACCCCTCCACTTT. This encodes CASSMQGSSYNSPLHF.

V usage is TRBV18 and J usage is TRBJ2-1; tentative D call: TRBD2 (6 bases). The CDR3 runs to 13 residues. Trimming stripped 6 bases from V and 14 bases from J, with 20 bases between. Germline loops: CDR1 KGHSH, CDR2 LQKENI. The CDR3 DNA is TGTGCCAGCTCGACCAATGCGGGGATGTTGGAGTTCTTC. Encoded protein: CASSTNAGMLEFF.

A few counts support this clone. The gene calls are TRBV18 and TRBJ2-1; 13 nucleotides line up with TRBD2. In germline, CDR1 is KGHSH, CDR2 LQKENI. The CDR3 is made up of 20 amino acids. With V trimmed by 6 bases and J by 4 bases, 18 bases remained unmatched. Here the CDR3 DNA reads TGTGCCAGCTCGCCCTCCGGGACAGGGCGACTAGCGGGAGGTTACAATGAGCAGTTCTTC. It specifies CASSPSGTGRLAGGYNEQFF. The whole variable domain, filled in from reference TRBV18 and TRBJ2-1, reads NAGVMQNPRHLVRRRGQEARLRCSPMKGHSHVYWYRQLPEEGLKFMVYLQKENIIDESGMPKERFSAEFPKEGPSILRIQQVVRGDSAAYFCASSPSGTGRLAGGYNEQFFGPGTRLTVL.